This TCR beta chain was obtained from a study of response to subunit inactivated influenza vaccine. Study-wide findings and caveats: With each seasonal influenza vaccination, the authors suggested, few new T cells are recruited.

A word on this clonotype: The antigen is not known.

Each CDR3 protein gets one entry after TCRdb re-called the RT-PCR reads with MiXCR. The table shows some 480,000 distinct CDR3 sequences, with roughly 9.7% occurring only once. Germline V lookup: CDR1 ENHRY, CDR2 SYGVKD. The V gene lost 6 bases and the J gene lost 5 bases, with 19 bases spanning the gap. The CDR3 length is 15 residues. The sequence derives from a man in his forties or fifties who received an inactivated influenza vaccine. This chain connects TRBV10-3 to TRBJ2-5; tentative D call: TRBD1 (5 bases). The material was PBMCs from blood, obtained about 6 weeks after vaccination. Here the CDR3 DNA reads TGTGCCATCAGCGGCGAAGGGGCAGGGCAGGAGACCCAGTACTTC. It encodes CAISGEGAGQETQYF.